Sequencing of this T cell receptor beta chain was carried out in a study of shared clonotypes between healthy human individuals (dated by TCRdb to about 2020). Study-level background: Two women and a few men aged 18 to 49 years were included in the cohort. For each donor, three plates each were used for CD4 naive and CD4 memory, two plates were used for CD8 naive, and one plate was used for CD8 memory. To estimate repertoire size and how much clonotypes are shared between individuals, the study performed deep sequencing of blood TCR repertoires from a few healthy adults. To increase sequencing depth and limit assay-specific biases, TCR repertoire library preparation and sequencing were carried out by different laboratories using diverse techniques. Per donor, leukapheresis produced somewhere between about 0.85 and 8.9 billion PBMCs. On the study overall, not on this receptor specifically: Because the study included only a small number of donors, the genetic and exposure-history diversity represented was limited. Sampling was restricted to blood, and TCR repertoires in tissue are likely to differ from TCR repertoires in blood. Even with the large sequencing depth, rarefaction of the sorted-subset datasets indicated that sequencing was incomplete. Compared with non-shared clonotypes, the clonotypes found in all four sorted-subset donors had higher generation probabilities. Approximately 5% of naive CD4, 3.5% of naive CD8, 2.3% of memory CD4, and about 0.4% of memory CD8 clonotypes were shared across several donors. Pairwise subsampling led to the expectation that sequencing depth would affect the degree of clonotype sharing among donors. Estimated clonotype richness was generally larger for naive than for memory subsets.

Cut back by 6 bases and 0 bases, the V and J ends lie 15 bases apart. CDR3 length: 15 amino acids, cysteine to phenylalanine. The kept DNA is CDR3 alone, 45 bases in frame from the first base. The germline V gene (reference sequence) yields WNHNN for CDR1 and SYGVQD for CDR2. The donors were healthy, HIV-negative adults with no recently reported acute infections or vaccinations. Only Caucasian adults living in Nashville, Tennessee, USA were represented among the donors. CD4+ T cells were enriched by magnetic negative selection; naive cells were then positively selected on CD45RA, and the negative fraction formed the memory subset. Blood was obtained by leukapheresis, after which PBMCs were separated by Ficoll-Histopaque density gradient centrifugation and cryopreserved in liquid nitrogen vapor phase. Purity and quantity of every magnetically sorted T cell population were checked by analytical flow cytometry. Genomic DNA was isolated from every sorted fraction and measured by UV absorbance on a Nanodrop 2000c.

Using the deep immunoSEQ assay, TCR CDR3 regions were amplified from genomic DNA by multiplex PCR. Genomic DNA extracted from each cell subset was distributed evenly over all wells of several immunoSEQ 96-well plates, and each plate served as one replicate. For sorted subsets, approximately 200 ng of genomic DNA, equivalent to roughly 33,000 T cell genomes, went into each replicate PCR. Purified libraries were measured with a Qubit 3.0 fluorometer, size-checked on a Bioanalyzer 2100, and measured again with the KAPA Library Quantification kit. Each immunoSEQ 96-well plate was sequenced on its own single-read 150-cycle Illumina NextSeq 550 flow cell. The study's processing was this. Because only junctional sequences without quality scores were contained in the immunoSEQ output, filtering matching that applied to full-length reads could not be performed. Sequences were annotated with PyIR, a Python wrapper for IgBLAST v1.9, using IMGT germline references to assign V/J genes and CDR3. Reads with weak V/J assignments (E-value above 1e-6), missing CDR3, stop codons, out-of-frame junctions, or ambiguous translated residues were removed. V3J clonotypes were defined by identical inferred V gene, J gene, and CDR3 amino acid sequence. Percentage overlap between repertoires was calculated by dividing the number of shared unique clonotypes by the size of the smaller repertoire. RTK rarefaction, the Chao1 estimator, and Recon v2.1 estimates of unobserved clonotypes were used to assess repertoire richness. Generation probabilities for all TCRbeta clonotypes obtained by the gDNA method from a handful of donors were computed using OLGA. TCRdb provides this immuneACCESS table in a form limited to in-frame rearrangements. Some clones are lacking; in checked studies, under half of them reflect an unresolved V gene, and why the rest are absent is not known. D and trimming were read from the DNA, whereas the V and J calls and clone size are those reported in that table. This sample comprises about 680,000 clones, roughly 78% of them detected only once. The top ten clones comprise approximately 1.8% of the sample.

With respect to this clone: The antigen it recognizes is unknown. The record has no base qualities; no much larger clone is one base away.

The TCR sequence derives from a woman aged 30 to 39 in good health. The rearrangement joined TRBV10-1 to TRBJ2-7; D gene: possibly TRBD2, on 6 matching bases. Sequencing used memory CD4+ T cells sorted from blood. The meaning of the sample's cell subset or site label: CD45RA-negative fraction. The CDR3 corresponds to CASSLGPGGSYEQYF. The DNA sequence is given as TGCGCCAGCAGCTTGGGGCCCGGGGGCTCCTACGAGCAGTACTTC.